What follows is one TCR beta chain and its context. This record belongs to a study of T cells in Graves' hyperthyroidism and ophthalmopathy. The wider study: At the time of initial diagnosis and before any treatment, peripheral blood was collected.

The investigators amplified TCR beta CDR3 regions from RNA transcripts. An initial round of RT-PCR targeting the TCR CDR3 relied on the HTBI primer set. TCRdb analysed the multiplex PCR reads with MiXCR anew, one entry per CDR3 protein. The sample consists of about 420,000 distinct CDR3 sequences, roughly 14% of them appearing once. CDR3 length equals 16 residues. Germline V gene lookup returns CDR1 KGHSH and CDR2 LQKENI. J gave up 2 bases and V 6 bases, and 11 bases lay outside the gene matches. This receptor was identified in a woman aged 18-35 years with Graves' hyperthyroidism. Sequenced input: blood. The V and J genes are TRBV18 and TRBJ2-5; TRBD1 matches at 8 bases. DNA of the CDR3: TGTGCCAGCTCCCCCAACAGGGGGTCCCTTCAAGAGACCCAGTACTTC. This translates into CASSPNRGSLQETQYF.